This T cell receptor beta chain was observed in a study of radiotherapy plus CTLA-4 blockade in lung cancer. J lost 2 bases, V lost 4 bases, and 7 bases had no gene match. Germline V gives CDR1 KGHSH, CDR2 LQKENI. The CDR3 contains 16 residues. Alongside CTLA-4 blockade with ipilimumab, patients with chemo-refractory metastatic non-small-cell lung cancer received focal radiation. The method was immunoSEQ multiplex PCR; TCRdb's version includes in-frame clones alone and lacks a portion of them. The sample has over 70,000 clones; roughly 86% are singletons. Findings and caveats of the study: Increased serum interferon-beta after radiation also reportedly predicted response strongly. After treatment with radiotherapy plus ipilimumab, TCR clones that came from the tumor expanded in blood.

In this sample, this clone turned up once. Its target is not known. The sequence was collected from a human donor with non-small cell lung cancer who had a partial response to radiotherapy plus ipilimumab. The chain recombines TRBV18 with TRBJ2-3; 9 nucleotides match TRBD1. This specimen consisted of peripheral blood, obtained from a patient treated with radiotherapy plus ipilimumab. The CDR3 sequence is CASSLVGQGYTDTQYF. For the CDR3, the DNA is TGTGCCAGCTCACTCGTTGGACAGGGGTACACAGATACGCAGTATTTT.